The sequence of this T cell receptor (beta chain) was determined in a study of blood T cells in healthy people across ages. Findings and limits, study-wide: Estimated diversity across one million T cells was deemed an underestimate.

The ends lost 6 bases at V and 5 bases at J; junction bases unmatched: 6. Germline V CDR1 and CDR2: SQVTM, ANQGSEA. The CDR3 has 14 residues. This clonotype was counted at least ten times. Its antigen remains unidentified. A second PCR of about 7 to 12 cycles used a sample-barcoded 5' primer and a J-beta primer mix. From the 5' RACE reads, TCRdb called clonotypes with MiXCR, one entry per CDR3 protein. The profile shows some 1.5 million distinct CDR3 sequences, 35% to 45% of them singletons. The gene calls are TRBV29-1 and TRBJ2-3; 12 nucleotides align to TRBD2. The clonotype originates from a woman under 30 in good health. Source material: blood. The CDR3 DNA sequence: TGCAGCGTCCAAAGACTAGCGGGAGTAGATACGCAGTATTTT. Its protein product is CSVQRLAGVDTQYF.